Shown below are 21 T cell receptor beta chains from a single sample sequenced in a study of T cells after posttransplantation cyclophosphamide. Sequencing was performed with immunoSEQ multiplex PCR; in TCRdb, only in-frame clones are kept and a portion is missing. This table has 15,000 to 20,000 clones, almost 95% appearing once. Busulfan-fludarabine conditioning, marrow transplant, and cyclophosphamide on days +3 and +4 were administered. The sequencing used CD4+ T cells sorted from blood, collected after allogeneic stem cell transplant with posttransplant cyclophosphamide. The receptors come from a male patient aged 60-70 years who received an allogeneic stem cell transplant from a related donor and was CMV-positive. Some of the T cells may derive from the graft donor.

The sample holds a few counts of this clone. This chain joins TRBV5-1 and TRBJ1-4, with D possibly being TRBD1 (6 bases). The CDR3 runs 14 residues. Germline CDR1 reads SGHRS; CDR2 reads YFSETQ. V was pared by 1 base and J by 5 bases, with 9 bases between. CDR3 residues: CASSLLTGNEKLFF. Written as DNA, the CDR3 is TGCGCCAGCAGCTTGCTTACAGGGAATGAAAAACTGTTTTTT. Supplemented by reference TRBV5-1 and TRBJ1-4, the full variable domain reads KAGVTQTPRYLIKTRGQQVTLSCSPISGHRSVSWYQQTPGQGLQFLFEYFSETQRNKGNFPGRFSGRQFSNSRSEMNVSTLELGDSALYLCASSLLTGNEKLFFGSGTQLSVL.

This CDR3 reads CASNFLPGLADNEQFF. The CDR3, as DNA: TGCGCCAGCAACTTCCTCCCGGGACTAGCGGACAATGAGCAGTTCTTC. This chain connects TRBV4-3 to TRBJ2-1; the match to TRBD2 covers 11 bases. The germline gives CDR1 LGHNA, CDR2 YSLEER. V was clipped by 7 bases and J by 5 bases; unmatched bases: 10. CDR3 length equals 16 residues.

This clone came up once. The CDR3 loop is CASSLGAQGRTEAFF. The CDR3 DNA reads TGTGCCAGCAGCTTAGGGGCCCAGGGGCGAACTGAAGCTTTCTTT. This chain links TRBV11-2 with TRBJ1-1, with D tentatively TRBD1 (6 bases). Trimming cost V 1 base and J 5 bases, with 14 bases left between them. The CDR3 covers 15 residues. Germline assignment: CDR1 SGHAT and CDR2 FQNNGV.

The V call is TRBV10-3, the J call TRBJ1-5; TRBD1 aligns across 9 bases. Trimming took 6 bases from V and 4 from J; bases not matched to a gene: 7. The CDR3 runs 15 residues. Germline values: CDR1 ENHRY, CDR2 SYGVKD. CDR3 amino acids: CAISRQGVRNQPQHF. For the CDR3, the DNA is TGTGCCATCAGCCGACAGGGGGTAAGGAATCAGCCCCAGCATTTT.

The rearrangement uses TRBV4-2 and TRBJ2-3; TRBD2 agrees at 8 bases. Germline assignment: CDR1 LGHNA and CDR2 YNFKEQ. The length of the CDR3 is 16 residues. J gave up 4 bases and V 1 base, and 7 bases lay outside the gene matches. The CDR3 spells CASSQVPGGAADTQYF. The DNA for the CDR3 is TGTGCCAGCAGCCAAGTCCCGGGGGGGGCCGCAGATACGCAGTATTTT.

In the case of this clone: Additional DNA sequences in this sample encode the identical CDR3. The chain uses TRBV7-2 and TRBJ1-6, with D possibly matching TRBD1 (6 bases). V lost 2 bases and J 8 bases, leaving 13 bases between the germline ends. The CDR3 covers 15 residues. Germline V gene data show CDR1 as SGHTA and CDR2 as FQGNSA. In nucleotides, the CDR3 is TGTGCCAGCAGCTTACAGACAGGCGGGTATTCACCCCTCCACTTT. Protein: CASSLQTGGYSPLHF.

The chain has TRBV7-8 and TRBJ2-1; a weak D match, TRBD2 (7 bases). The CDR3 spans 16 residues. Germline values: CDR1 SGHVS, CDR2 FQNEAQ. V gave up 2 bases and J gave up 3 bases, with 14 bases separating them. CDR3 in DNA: TGTGCCAGCAGCTTAAGGGGGGGGGCTAGCTACAATGAGCAGTTCTTC. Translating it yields CASSLRGGASYNEQFF.

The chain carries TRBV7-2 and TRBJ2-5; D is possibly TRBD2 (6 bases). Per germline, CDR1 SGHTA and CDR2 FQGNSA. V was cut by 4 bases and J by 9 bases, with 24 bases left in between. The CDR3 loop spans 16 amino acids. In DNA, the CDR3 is TGTGCCAGCAGCTCGCAGCCGGGACTTCCTTGGGGCCCCCAGTACTTC. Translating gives CASSSQPGLPWGPQYF.

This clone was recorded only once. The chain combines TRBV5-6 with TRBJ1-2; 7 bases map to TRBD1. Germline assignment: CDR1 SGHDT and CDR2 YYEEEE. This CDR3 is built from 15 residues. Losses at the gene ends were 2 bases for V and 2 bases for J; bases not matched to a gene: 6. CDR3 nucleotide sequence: TGTGCCAGCAGCTTAGACAGGGTCGGGAACTATGGCTACACCTTC. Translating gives CASSLDRVGNYGYTF.

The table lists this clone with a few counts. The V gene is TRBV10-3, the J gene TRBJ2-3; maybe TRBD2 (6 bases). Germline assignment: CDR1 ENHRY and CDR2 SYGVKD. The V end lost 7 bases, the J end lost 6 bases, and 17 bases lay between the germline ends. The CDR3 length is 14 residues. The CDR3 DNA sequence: TGTGCCATCAATTCCGGGGGTGCGACGGATACGCAGTATTTT. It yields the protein CAINSGGATDTQYF.

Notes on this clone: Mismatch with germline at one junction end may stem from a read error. CDR3 sequence reads: CASSQGSQGSSGNF. The CDR3 DNA follows: TGTGCCAGCAGCCAAGGTTCTCAGGGGTCTTCAGGGAATTTT. The chain has TRBV14 and TRBJ1-3; possible D gene TRBD1, 6 bases. Looked up from germline, CDR1 is SGHDN and CDR2 is FVKESK. CDR3 size: 14 residues.

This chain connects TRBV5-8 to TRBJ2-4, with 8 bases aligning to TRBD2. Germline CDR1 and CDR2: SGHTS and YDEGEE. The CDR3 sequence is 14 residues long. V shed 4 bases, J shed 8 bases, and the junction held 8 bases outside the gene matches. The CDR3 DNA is TGTGCCAGCAGCCTCGGACTAGCTCTGGACATTCAGTACTTC. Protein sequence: CASSLGLALDIQYF.

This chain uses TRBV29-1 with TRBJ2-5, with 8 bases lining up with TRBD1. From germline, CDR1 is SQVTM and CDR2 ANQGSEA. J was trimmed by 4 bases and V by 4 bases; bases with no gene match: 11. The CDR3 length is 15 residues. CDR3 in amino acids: CSVGRETGDPETQYF. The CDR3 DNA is TGCAGCGTTGGAAGGGAGACAGGGGACCCAGAGACCCAGTACTTC.

The CDR3, as DNA: TGTGCCACCAGCGCCGTCCTTGCGGGCTATGGCTACACCTTC. Residues: CATSAVLAGYGYTF. The chain links TRBV15 to TRBJ1-2, with D hard to call. The CDR3 has 14 residues. Germline V lookup: CDR1 LNHNV, CDR2 YYDKDF (reference sequence). V shed 5 bases and J shed 4 bases, with 14 bases lying between them.

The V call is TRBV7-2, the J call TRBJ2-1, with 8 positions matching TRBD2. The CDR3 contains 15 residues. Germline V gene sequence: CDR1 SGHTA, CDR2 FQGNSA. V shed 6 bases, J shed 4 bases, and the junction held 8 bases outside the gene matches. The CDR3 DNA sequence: TGTGCCAGCAGTCCTCGGGGGGGCTTTTACAATGAGCAGTTCTTC. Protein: CASSPRGGFYNEQFF.

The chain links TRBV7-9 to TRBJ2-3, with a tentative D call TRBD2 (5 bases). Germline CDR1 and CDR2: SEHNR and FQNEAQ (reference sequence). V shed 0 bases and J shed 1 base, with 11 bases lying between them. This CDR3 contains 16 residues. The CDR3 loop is CASSLAYGVGTDTQYF. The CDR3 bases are TGTGCCAGCAGCTTAGCCTACGGGGTGGGCACAGATACGCAGTATTTT.

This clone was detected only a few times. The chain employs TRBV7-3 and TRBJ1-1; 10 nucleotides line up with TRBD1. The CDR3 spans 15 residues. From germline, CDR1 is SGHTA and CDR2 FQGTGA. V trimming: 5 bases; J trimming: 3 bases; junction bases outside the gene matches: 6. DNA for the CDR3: TGTGCCAGCAGCCCCTCCGGGACAGGGGACACTGAAGCTTTCTTT. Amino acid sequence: CASSPSGTGDTEAFF.

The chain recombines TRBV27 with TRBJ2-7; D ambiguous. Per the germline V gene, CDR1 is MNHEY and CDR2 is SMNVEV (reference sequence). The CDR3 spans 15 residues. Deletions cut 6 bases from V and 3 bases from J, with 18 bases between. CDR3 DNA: TGTGCCAGCAGAATCCTCGGCGGTGACCTCTACGAGCAGTACTTC. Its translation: CASRILGGDLYEQYF.

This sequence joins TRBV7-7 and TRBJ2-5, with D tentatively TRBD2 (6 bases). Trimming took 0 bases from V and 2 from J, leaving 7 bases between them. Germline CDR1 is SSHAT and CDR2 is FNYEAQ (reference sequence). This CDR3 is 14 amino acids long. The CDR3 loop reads CASSLAGRQETQYF. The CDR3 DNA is TGTGCCAGCAGCTTAGCGGGGAGGCAAGAGACCCAGTACTTC. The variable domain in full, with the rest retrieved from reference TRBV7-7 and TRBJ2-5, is GAGVSQSPRYKVTKRGQDVTLRCDPISSHATLYWYQQALGQGPEFLTYFNYEAQPDKSGLPSDRFSAERPEGSISTLTIQRTEQRDSAMYRCASSLAGRQETQYFGPGTRLLVL.

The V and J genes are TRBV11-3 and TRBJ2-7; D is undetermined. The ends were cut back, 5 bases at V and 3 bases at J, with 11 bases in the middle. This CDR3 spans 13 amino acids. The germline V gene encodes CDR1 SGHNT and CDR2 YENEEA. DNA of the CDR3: TGTGCCAGCAGCGCGGTTTTCCTCTACGAGCAGTACTTC. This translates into CASSAVFLYEQYF.

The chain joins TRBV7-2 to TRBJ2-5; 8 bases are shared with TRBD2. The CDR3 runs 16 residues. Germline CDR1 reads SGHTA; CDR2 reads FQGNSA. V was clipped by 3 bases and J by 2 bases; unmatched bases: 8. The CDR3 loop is CASSFRRAGAQETQYF. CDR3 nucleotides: TGTGCCAGCAGCTTCCGGCGAGCGGGAGCTCAAGAGACCCAGTACTTC. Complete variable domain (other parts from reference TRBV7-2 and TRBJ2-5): GAGVSQSPSNKVTEKGKDVELRCDPISGHTALYWYRQSLGQGLEFLIYFQGNSAPDKSGLPSDRFSAERTGGSVSTLTIQRTQQEDSAVYLCASSFRRAGAQETQYFGPGTRLLVL.